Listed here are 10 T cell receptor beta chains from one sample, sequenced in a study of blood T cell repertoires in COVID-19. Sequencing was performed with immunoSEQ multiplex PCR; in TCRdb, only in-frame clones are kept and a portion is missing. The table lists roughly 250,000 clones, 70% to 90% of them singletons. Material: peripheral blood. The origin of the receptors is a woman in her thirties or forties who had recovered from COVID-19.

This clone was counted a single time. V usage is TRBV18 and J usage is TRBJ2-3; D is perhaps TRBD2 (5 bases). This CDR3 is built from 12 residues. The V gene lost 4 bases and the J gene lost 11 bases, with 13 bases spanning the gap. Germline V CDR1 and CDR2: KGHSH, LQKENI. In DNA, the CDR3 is TGTGCCAGCTCACTGGGTCTCGGGGAGCAGTATTTT. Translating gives CASSLGLGEQYF. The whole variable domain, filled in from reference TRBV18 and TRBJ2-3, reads NAGVMQNPRHLVRRRGQEARLRCSPMKGHSHVYWYRQLPEEGLKFMVYLQKENIIDESGMPKERFSAEFPKEGPSILRIQQVVRGDSAAYFCASSLGLGEQYFGPGTRLTVL.

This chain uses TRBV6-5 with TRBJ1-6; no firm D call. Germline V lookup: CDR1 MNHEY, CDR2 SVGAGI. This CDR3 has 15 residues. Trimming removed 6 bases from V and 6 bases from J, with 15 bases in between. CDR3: CASRIGVGLNSPLHF. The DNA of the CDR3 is TGTGCCAGCAGAATTGGGGTCGGACTTAATTCACCCCTCCACTTT.

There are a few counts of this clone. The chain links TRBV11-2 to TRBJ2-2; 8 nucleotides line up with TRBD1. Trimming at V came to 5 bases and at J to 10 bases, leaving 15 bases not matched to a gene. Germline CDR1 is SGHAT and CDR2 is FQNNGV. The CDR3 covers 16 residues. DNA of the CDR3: TGTGCCAGCAGCCGCCACCAGGACAGGGTGGATGAGGAGCTGTTTTTT. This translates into CASSRHQDRVDEELFF.

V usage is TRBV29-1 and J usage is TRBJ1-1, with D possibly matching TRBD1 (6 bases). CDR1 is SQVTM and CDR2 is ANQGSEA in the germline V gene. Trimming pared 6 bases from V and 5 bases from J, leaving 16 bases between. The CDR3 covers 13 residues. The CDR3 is CSVRRGGRTEAFF. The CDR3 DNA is TGCAGCGTCCGGCGGGGGGGCCGAACTGAAGCTTTCTTT.

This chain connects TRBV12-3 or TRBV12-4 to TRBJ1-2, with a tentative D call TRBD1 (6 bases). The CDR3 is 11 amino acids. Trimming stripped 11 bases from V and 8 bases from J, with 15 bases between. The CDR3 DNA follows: TGTGCCGGTGGGGGCGTGGAGGGCTACACCTTC. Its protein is CAGGGVEGYTF.

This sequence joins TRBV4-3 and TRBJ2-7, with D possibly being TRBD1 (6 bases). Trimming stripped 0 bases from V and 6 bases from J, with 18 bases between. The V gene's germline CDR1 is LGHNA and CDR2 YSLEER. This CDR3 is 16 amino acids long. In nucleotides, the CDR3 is TGCGCCAGCAGCCAAGAAATGGGGGCGCCCCCAGGCGAGCAGTACTTC. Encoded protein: CASSQEMGAPPGEQYF.

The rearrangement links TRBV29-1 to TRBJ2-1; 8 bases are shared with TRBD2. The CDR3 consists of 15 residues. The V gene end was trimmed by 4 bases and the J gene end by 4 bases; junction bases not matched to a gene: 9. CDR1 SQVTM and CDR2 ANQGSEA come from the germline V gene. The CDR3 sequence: CSVALTSVRYNEQFF. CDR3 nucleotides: TGCAGCGTTGCATTGACTAGCGTGAGATACAATGAGCAGTTCTTC.

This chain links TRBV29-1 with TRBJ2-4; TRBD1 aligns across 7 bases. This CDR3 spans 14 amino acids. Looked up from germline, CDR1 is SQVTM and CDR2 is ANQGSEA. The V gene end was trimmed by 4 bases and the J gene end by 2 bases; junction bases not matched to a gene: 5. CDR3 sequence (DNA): TGCAGCGTTGGTCCAGGGGGTTCCAAAAACATTCAGTACTTC. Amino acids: CSVGPGGSKNIQYF.

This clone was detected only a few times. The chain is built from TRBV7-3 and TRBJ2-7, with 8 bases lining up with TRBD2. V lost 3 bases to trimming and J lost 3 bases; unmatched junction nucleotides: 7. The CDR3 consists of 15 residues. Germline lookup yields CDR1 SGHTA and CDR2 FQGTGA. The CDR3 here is CASSLSGSGSYEQYF. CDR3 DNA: TGTGCCAGCAGCTTGTCCGGGAGCGGGAGCTACGAGCAGTACTTC.

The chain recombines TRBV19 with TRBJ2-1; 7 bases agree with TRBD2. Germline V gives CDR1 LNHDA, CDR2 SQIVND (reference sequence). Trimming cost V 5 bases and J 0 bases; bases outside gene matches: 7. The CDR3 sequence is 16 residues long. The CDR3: CASSVPAGVSYNEQFF. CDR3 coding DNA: TGTGCCAGTAGTGTCCCTGCGGGGGTCTCCTACAATGAGCAGTTCTTC.